One and the same sample provided the 4 T cell receptor beta chains below, sequenced in a study of cytomegalovirus exposure and HLA in healthy donors. PCR primers comprised 60 Vbeta and 13 Jbeta primers. Here immunoSEQ multiplex PCR was the method, and the copy in TCRdb shows in-frame clones only, minus some. Here the sample spans about 120,000 clones, about 84% being singletons. The sequenced sample was PBMCs. The receptor source for this set is a man aged 18 to 29 in good health and CMV-seropositive.

This chain uses TRBV30 with TRBJ2-1; TRBD2 matches 8 bases. The germline V gene has CDR1 GTSNPN and CDR2 SVGIG (reference sequence). The CDR3 totals 15 residues. V trimming: 3 bases; J trimming: 4 bases; junction bases outside the gene matches: 8. For the CDR3, the DNA is TGTGCCTGGAGGGGGAGCGGGGGCCAATACAATGAGCAGTTCTTC. It specifies CAWRGSGGQYNEQFF.

The J gene is TRBJ2-7, the V gene TRBV14; 9 nucleotides match TRBD2. The germline V gene has CDR1 SGHDN and CDR2 FVKESK. V dropped 0 bases and J dropped 4; count of bases not matched to a gene: 4. CDR3 length: 15 residues. The CDR3 protein is CASSQEAAGGYEQYF. For the CDR3, the DNA is TGTGCCAGCAGCCAAGAGGCAGCGGGAGGTTACGAGCAGTACTTC.

This chain links TRBV9 with TRBJ1-4; D is uncertain. CDR3 length: 14 amino acids. V gave up 2 bases and J gave up 5 bases, with 10 bases separating them. Germline-derived CDR1 and CDR2 are SGDLS and YYNGEE. The CDR3 loop is CASSVPGENEKLFF. CDR3 nucleotide sequence: TGTGCCAGCAGCGTCCCCGGGGAGAATGAAAAACTGTTTTTT.

This sequence joins TRBV7-2 and TRBJ2-7; 12 bases are shared with TRBD2. The germline gives CDR1 SGHTA, CDR2 FQGNSA. The CDR3 has 17 residues. V was pared by 5 bases and J by 0 bases, with 8 bases of the junction left unmatched. DNA for the CDR3: TGTGCCAGCAGCGTCAAAGGGACTAGCGGGTTCTCCTACGAGCAGTACTTC. Protein: CASSVKGTSGFSYEQYF.